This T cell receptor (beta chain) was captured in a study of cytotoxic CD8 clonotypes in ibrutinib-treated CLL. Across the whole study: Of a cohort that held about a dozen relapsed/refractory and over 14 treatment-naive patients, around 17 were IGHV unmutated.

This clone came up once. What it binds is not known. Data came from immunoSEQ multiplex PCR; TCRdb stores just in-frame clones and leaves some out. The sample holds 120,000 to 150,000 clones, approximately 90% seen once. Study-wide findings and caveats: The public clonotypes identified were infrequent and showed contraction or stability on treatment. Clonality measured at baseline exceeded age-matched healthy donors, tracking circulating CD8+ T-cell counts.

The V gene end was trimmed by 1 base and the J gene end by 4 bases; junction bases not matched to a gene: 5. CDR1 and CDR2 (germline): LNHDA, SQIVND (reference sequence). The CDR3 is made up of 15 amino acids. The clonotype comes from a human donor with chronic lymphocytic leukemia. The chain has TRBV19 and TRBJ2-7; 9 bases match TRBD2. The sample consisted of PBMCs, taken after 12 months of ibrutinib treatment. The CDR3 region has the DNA TGTGCCAGTAGTATAGTTGATAGCGGGAGTTACGAGCAGTACTTC. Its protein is CASSIVDSGSYEQYF.